Listed below are T cell receptor beta chains from one sample, sequenced in a study of shared T cell receptors in the human thymus. TCRdb's copy holds only in-frame clones and misses some; the assay was immunoSEQ multiplex PCR. The sample carries some 640,000 clones, about 87% recorded once. These data were likewise used in another study, on human thymus T cells.

What was sequenced was thymocytes. The receptors stem from a boy under three years old with a congenital heart defect. The CDR3 runs from the conserved cysteine through the conserved F or W. The D gene is left open where the match is weak. Expanded clones are given a class, and other clones once, few, many or no size at all.

size: .; J: TRBJ2-7; D: .; V: TRBV9; CDR3: CASSNTSNEQYF; DNA: TGTGCCAGCAGCAACACTAGCAACGAGCAGTACTTC
size: .; J: TRBJ2-1; D: TRBD2; V: TRBV9; CDR3: CASRGVEIVSYNEQFF; DNA: TGTGCCAGCCGGGGGGTAGAGATCGTCTCCTACAATGAGCAGTTCTTC
size: .; J: TRBJ1-6; D: .; V: TRBV28; CDR3: CATLGREPDYNSPLHF; DNA: TGTGCCACCCTGGGGCGGGAGCCCGATTATAATTCACCCCTCCACTTT
size: .; J: TRBJ1-6; D: .; V: TRBV14; CDR3: CASSHKPRNSPLHF; DNA: TGTGCCAGCAGCCATAAACCGCGTAATTCACCCCTCCACTTT
size: .; J: TRBJ1-1; D: TRBD1; V: TRBV7-6; CDR3: CASSGPPGQGGLGEAFF; DNA: TGTGCCAGCAGCGGCCCCCCGGGACAGGGTGGGCTAGGTGAAGCTTTCTTT
size: .; J: TRBJ2-2; D: .; V: TRBV28; CDR3: CASSLSSDYPLNTGELFF; DNA: TGTGCCAGCAGTTTAAGTTCGGACTACCCCCTAAACACCGGGGAGCTGTTTTTT
size: .; J: TRBJ2-7; D: .; V: TRBV5-6; CDR3: CASSFRGYSYEQYF; DNA: TGTGCCAGCAGCTTCCGAGGCTACTCCTACGAGCAGTACTTC
size: .; J: TRBJ1-1; D: .; V: TRBV28; CDR3: CASSSIWGGAFF; DNA: TGTGCCAGCAGTTCTATCTGGGGGGGGGCTTTCTTT
size: .; J: TRBJ1-4; D: .; V: TRBV19; CDR3: CASSSPRGNEKLFF; DNA: TGTGCCAGTAGTTCTCCCCGGGGGAATGAAAAACTGTTTTTT
size: .; J: TRBJ1-1; D: TRBD1; V: TRBV25-1; CDR3: CASRSSNYRGLSTEAFF; DNA: TGTGCCAGCAGATCAAGCAATTACAGGGGGCTAAGCACTGAAGCTTTCTTT
size: few; J: TRBJ1-3; D: .; V: TRBV6-4; CDR3: CASSDLVGEPPGNTIYF; DNA: TGTGCCAGCAGTGACTTAGTGGGCGAGCCGCCTGGAAACACCATATATTTT
size: .; J: TRBJ1-5; D: .; V: TRBV27; CDR3: CASSPLGGRAGQPQHF; DNA: TGTGCCAGCAGTCCCCTTGGGGGCAGGGCGGGTCAGCCCCAGCATTTT
size: .; J: TRBJ2-7; D: .; V: TRBV7-8; CDR3: CASSLERIWAGPSYEQYF; DNA: TGTGCCAGCAGCTTAGAGAGGATTTGGGCGGGCCCCTCCTACGAGCAGTACTTC
size: .; J: TRBJ1-1; D: .; V: TRBV29-1; CDR3: CSHSRGLTEAFF; DNA: TGCAGCCATTCCAGGGGCCTCACTGAAGCTTTCTTT
size: .; J: TRBJ2-7; D: .; V: TRBV14; CDR3: CASSQSGPGTYEQYF; DNA: TGTGCCAGCAGCCAATCAGGGCCAGGGACCTACGAGCAGTACTTC
size: .; J: TRBJ1-2; D: .; V: TRBV6-5; CDR3: CASSRRDKKYYGYTF; DNA: TGTGCCAGCAGCCGCCGGGACAAGAAATATTATGGCTACACCTTC
size: .; J: TRBJ2-1; D: TRBD2; V: TRBV5-1; CDR3: CASSPEVLADYEQFF; DNA: TGCGCCAGCAGCCCGGAGGTTCTAGCGGACTATGAGCAGTTCTTC